Below are 4 T cell receptor beta chains sequenced from a single sample in a study of shared clonotypes between healthy human individuals (dated by TCRdb to about 2020). Library preparation was by the immunoSEQ multiplex PCR assay. The table comes from immuneACCESS by way of TCRdb, which keeps in-frame sequences with V and J called. Part of the clones is missing from these tables; in studies checked, under half for an unresolved V gene and the rest for unknown reasons. This sample gives some 2,000,000 clones in total; about 94% of them show up just once. The ten largest clones capture 0.9% to 1.4% of the sample. For the CD8 naive samples, CD45RO-negative cells were positively selected for CCR7, yielding a CD45RA+CCR7+ population from which TemRA cells were excluded. The sample comprised naive CD8+ T cells sorted from blood. The sample's cell subset or site label is to be understood as: CD45RA+CCR7+. The origin of the receptors is a man aged 18 to 30 in good health.

The chain carries TRBV6-5 and TRBJ2-2; 11 bases match TRBD2. Germline V gene lookup returns CDR1 MNHEY and CDR2 SVGAGI. This CDR3 has 15 amino acids. Unmatched junction bases numbered 2, after V lost 8 bases and J lost 0 bases. The CDR3 spells CASSSGGSNTGELFF. CDR3 bases: TGTGCCAGCTCTAGCGGGGGGTCGAACACCGGGGAGCTGTTTTTT.

This rearrangement joins TRBV5-4 to TRBJ2-7; D remains unclear. CDR3 length: 16 residues. Germline V lookup: CDR1 SGHNT, CDR2 YYREEE (reference sequence). V dropped 4 bases and J dropped 0 bases, with 17 bases sitting between them. The CDR3 is CASSIGVGLGSYEQYF. The CDR3 DNA reads TGTGCCAGCAGCATTGGGGTGGGTCTTGGCTCCTACGAGCAGTACTTC.

The rearrangement joins TRBV27 to TRBJ2-2; the match to TRBD2 covers 9 bases. This CDR3 has 16 amino acids. J was trimmed by 3 bases and V by 5 bases; bases with no gene match: 7. Germline values: CDR1 MNHEY, CDR2 SMNVEV (reference sequence). The CDR3 DNA sequence: TGTGCCAGCAGTCCCTCTAGCGGGGAGTACACCGGGGAGCTGTTTTTT. This encodes CASSPSSGEYTGELFF.

This rearrangement joins TRBV19 to TRBJ1-1; D perhaps matches TRBD1 (6 bases). Germline V CDR1 and CDR2: LNHDA, SQIVND (reference sequence). The CDR3 runs 14 residues. Trimming stripped 7 bases from V and 5 bases from J, with 17 bases between. CDR3 region: CASNFDRSATEAFF. The DNA for the CDR3 is TGTGCCAGTAATTTTGACAGGTCTGCGACTGAAGCTTTCTTT.